Included here is one TCR beta chain sequence, with context. These data originate in a study of Graves' ophthalmopathy and Graves' hyperthyroidism. Whole-study context: At initial diagnosis, peripheral blood was obtained, and this preceded any treatment.

The CDR3 extends over 14 amino acids. V was cut by 6 bases and J by 4 bases, with 15 bases left in between. RNA transcripts provided the template for amplifying TCR beta CDR3 regions. The first round was an RT-PCR with HTBI primers, and the second round was a multiplex PCR. TCRdb recomputed calls from the multiplex PCR reads with MiXCR, one row per CDR3 protein. The data hold about 620,000 distinct CDR3 sequences, with about a fifth observed a single time. In this cohort's terms, stable hyperthyroidism meant no ophthalmopathy by 18 months of follow-up. The hyperthyroidism patients, aged 18 to 65, had been newly diagnosed, with under 2 months' duration. Diagnoses were established from clinical symptoms, serum thyroxine, TRAb, thyroid ultrasound and orbital computed tomography.

The V call is TRBV12-3 or TRBV12-4, the J call TRBJ2-5; D gene uncertain. The material sequenced was peripheral blood. The clonotype comes from a woman between 18 and 29 years old with stable Graves' hyperthyroidism. Some clones in this sample may be carry-over from other donors' samples. The CDR3 sequence: CASSPDDGAETQYF. CDR3 DNA: TGTGCCAGCAGCCCCGACGACGGTGCAGAGACCCAGTACTTC.